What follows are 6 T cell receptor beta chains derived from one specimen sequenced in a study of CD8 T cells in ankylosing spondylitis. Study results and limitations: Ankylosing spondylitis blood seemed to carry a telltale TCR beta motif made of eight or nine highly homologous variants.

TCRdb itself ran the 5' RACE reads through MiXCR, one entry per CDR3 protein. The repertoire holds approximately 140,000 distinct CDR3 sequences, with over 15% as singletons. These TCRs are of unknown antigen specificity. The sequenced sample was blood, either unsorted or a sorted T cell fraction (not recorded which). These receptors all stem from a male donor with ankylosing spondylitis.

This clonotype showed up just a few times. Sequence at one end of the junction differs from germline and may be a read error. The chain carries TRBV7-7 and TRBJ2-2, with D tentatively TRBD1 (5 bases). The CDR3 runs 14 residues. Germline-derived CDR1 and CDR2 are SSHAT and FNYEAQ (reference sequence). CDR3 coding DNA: TGTGCTAGCAGCTTAGGACAAGGCGCCGGGGAGCTGTTTTTT. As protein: CASSLGQGAGELFF.

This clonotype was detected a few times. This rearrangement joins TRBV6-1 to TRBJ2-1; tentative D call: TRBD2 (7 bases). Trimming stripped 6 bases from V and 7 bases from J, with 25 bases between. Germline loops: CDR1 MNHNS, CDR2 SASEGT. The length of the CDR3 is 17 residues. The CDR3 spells CASSLLQGTSSGNEQFF. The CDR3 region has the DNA TGTGCCAGCAGCCTGTTACAGGGTACGAGTAGCGGGAATGAGCAGTTCTTC.

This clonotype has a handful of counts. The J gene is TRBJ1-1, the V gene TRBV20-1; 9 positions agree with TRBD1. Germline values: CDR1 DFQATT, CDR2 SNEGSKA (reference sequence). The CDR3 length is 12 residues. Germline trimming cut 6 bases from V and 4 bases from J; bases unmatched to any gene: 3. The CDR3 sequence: CSARTGVTEAFF. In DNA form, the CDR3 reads TGCAGTGCGCGGACAGGGGTCACTGAAGCTTTCTTT.

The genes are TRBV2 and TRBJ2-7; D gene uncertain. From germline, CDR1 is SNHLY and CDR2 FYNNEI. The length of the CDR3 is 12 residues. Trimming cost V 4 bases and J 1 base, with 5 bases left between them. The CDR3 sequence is CASSGESYEQYF. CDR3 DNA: TGTGCCAGCAGTGGCGAGTCCTACGAGCAGTACTTC. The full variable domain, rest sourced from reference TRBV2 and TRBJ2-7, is EPEVTQTPSHQVTQMGQEVILRCVPISNHLYFYWYRQILGQKVEFLVSFYNNEISEKSEIFDDQFSVERPDGSNFTLKIRSTKLEDSAMYFCASSGESYEQYFGPGTRLTVT.

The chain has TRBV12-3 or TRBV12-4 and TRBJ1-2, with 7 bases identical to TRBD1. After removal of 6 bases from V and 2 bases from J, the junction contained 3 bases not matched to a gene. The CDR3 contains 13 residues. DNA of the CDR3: TGTGCCAGCAGGGGACAGCCCAACTATGGCTACACCTTC. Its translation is CASRGQPNYGYTF.

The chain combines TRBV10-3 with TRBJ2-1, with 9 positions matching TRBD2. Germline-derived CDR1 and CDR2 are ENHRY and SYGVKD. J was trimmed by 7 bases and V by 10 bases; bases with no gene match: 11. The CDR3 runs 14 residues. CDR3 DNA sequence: TGTGCCACCCTAGGAGCGGGAGGAGAGAATGAGCAGTTCTTC. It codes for CATLGAGGENEQFF.